These 3 T cell receptor beta chains originate from one sample sequenced in a study of technical replicates of blood from four donors. This table comes from immunoSEQ multiplex PCR, and its TCRdb copy is limited to in-frame clones, with some not included. Altogether about 93,000 clones are present, roughly 96% being singletons, with the ten largest covering 0.25% to 0.3%. The sample was T cells isolated from PBMCs. The receptors were gathered from a human donor in good health.

The chain joins TRBV15 to TRBJ1-1; possible D gene TRBD1, 6 bases. Between the trimmed V and J ends, which lost 6 bases and 6 bases, there was a span of 17 bases. CDR3 length: 14 residues. CDR1 LNHNV and CDR2 YYDKDF come from the germline V gene (reference sequence). This chain's CDR3 is CATRFGGLEAEAFF. In DNA, the CDR3 is TGTGCCACCAGGTTCGGGGGGCTTGAAGCTGAAGCTTTCTTT. The full variable domain, completed using reference TRBV15 and TRBJ1-1, is DAMVIQNPRYQVTQFGKPVTLSCSQTLNHNVMYWYQQKSSQAPKLLFHYYDKDFNNEADTPDNFQSRRPNTSFCFLDIRSPGLGDTAMYLCATRFGGLEAEAFFGQGTRLTVV.

This chain links TRBV5-3 with TRBJ1-2; 7 nucleotides line up with TRBD1. TRBV5-3 is placed among ORFs of uncertain function. The CDR3 is 14 amino acids. V was clipped by 1 base and J by 5 bases; unmatched bases: 5. CDR3 nucleotides: TGTGCCAGAAGCTTGCTGGGACAGTCATATGGCTACACCTTC. Its protein product is CARSLLGQSYGYTF.

The V call is TRBV5-6, the J call TRBJ2-2, with 9 nucleotides matching TRBD2. Germline V gene data show CDR1 as SGHDT and CDR2 as YYEEEE. Trimming removed 1 base from V and 7 bases from J; junction bases left unmatched: 8. The CDR3 loop spans 16 amino acids. CDR3 sequence (DNA): TGTGCCAGCAGCTTGAGGCGGGAGGGCCGGGTCGGGGAGCTGTTTTTT. Its protein is CASSLRREGRVGELFF.